This record looks at one T cell receptor (beta chain) sequence and its context. Its antigen is not identified. TCRdb ran MiXCR on the RT-PCR reads and lists one entry per CDR3 protein. The sample gives about 700,000 distinct CDR3 sequences, 13% to 15% of which show up once; approximately 7.6% is in the top ten. The sample comes from a study of response to subunit inactivated influenza vaccine. Study outcomes and limitations: A suggestion made by the authors is that each seasonal influenza vaccination recruits few new T cells.

This CDR3 is built from 14 residues. V was shortened by 3 bases and J by 6 bases, with 13 bases between the two germline ends. The V gene's germline CDR1 is SGHRS and CDR2 YFSETQ. The TCR sequence derives from a man aged 50-59 years who received an inactivated influenza vaccine. The sample here was PBMCs from blood, taken 14 to 15 days before vaccination. The V and J genes are TRBV5-1 and TRBJ2-1, with D possibly matching TRBD2 (6 bases). The chain's CDR3 is CASSSQPGLNEQFF. The CDR3 region has the DNA TGCGCCAGCAGCTCCCAGCCGGGACTCAATGAGCAGTTCTTC.